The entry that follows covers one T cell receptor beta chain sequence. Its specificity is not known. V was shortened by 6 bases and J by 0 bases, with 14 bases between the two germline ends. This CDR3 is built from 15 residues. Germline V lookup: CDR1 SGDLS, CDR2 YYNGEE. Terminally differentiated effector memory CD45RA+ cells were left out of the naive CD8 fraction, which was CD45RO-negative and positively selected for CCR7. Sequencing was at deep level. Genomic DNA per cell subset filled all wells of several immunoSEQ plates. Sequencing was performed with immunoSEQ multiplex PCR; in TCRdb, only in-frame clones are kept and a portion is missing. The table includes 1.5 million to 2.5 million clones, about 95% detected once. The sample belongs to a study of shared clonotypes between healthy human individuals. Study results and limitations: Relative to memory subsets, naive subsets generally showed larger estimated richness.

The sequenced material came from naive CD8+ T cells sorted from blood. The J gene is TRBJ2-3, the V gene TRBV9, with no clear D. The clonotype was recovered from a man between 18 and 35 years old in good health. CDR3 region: CASTEKGASTDTQYF. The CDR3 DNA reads TGTGCCAGCACCGAGAAGGGTGCTAGCACAGATACGCAGTATTTT.